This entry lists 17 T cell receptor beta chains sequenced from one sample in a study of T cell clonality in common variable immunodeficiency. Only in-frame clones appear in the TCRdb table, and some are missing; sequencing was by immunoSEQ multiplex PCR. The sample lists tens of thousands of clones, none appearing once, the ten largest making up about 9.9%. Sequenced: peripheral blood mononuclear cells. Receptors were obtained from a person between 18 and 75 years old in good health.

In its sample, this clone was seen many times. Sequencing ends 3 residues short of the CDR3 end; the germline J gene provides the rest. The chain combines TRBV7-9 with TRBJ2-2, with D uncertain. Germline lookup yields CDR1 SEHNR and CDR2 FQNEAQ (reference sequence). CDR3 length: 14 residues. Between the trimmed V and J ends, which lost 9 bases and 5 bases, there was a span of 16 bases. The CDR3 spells CASRELSLTGELFF. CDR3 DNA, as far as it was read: TGTGCCAGTCGCGAGTTATCCCTGACCGGGGAG.

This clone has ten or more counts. CDR3 bases read: TGTGCCAGCAGTTTAGCGGCCGGGTTAGAGACC. It is translated as CASSLAAGLET. The complete CDR3 sequence is CASSLAAGLETQYF. The V and J genes are TRBV12-3 or TRBV12-4 and TRBJ2-5; D unclear. The read terminates 3 residues ahead of where the CDR3 ends, so the germline J gene completes it. The CDR3 extends over 14 amino acids. Trimming took off 0 bases at V and 4 bases at J, with 9 bases between the two ends.

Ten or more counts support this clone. The DNA read from the CDR3 is TGCGCCAGCACGGGGGGCGGAAGCTCCTACAATGAG. As protein: CASTGGGSSYNE. The whole CDR3 sequence is CASTGGGSSYNEQFF. V and J are TRBV5-1 and TRBJ2-1; the D gene is possibly TRBD2 (7 bases). The read finishes 3 residues shy of the CDR3 end, and the germline J gene is used to complete it. This CDR3 is 15 amino acids long. The germline V and J ends were trimmed by 6 bases and 0 bases, with 13 bases remaining between them. Germline CDR1 and CDR2: SGHRS and YFSETQ.

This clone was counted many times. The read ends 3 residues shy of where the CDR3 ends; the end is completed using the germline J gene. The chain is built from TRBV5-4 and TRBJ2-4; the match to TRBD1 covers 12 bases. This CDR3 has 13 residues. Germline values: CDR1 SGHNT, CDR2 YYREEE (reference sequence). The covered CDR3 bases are TGTGCCAGCAGCCAGGGACAGGGGGCGGGT. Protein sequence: CASSQGQGAG. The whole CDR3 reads CASSQGQGAGQYF.

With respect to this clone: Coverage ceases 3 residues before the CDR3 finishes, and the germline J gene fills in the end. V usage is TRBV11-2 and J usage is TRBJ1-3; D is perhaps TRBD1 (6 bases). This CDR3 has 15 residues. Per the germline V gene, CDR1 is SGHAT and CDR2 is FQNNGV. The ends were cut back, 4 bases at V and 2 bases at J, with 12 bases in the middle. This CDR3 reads CASSYSSGAGNTIYF. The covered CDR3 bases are TGTGCCAGCAGCTACTCCTCAGGGGCTGGAAACACC.

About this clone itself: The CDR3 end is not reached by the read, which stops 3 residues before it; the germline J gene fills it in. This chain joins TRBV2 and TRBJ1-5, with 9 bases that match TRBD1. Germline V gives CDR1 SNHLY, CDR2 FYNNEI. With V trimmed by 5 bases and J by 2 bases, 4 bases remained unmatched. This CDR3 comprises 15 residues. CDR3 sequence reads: CASSITGGRNQPQHF. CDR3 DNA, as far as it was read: TGTGCCAGCAGTATAACAGGGGGCCGCAATCAGCCC.

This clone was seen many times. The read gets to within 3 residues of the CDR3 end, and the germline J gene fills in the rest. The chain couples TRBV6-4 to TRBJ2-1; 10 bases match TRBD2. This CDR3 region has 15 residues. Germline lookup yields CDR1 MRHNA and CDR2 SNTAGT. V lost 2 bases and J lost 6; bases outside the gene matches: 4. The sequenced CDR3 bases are TGTGCCAGCAGTGACGTAGCGGGAGGCTCCAATGAG. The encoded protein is CASSDVAGGSNE. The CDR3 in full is CASSDVAGGSNEQFF.

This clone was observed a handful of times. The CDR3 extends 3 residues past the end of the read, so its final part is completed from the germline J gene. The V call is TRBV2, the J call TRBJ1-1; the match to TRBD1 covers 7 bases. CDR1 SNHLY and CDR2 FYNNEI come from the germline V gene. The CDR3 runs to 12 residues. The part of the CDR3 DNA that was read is TGTGCCAGCAGTGCCGGGACAGTCGAA. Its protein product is CASSAGTVE. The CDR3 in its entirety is CASSAGTVEAFF.

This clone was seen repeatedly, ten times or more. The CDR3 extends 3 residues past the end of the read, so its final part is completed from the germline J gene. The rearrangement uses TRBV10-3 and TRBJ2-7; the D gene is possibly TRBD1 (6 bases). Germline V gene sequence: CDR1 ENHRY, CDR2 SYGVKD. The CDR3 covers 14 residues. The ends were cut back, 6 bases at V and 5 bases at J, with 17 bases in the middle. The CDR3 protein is CAIRPSTGVDEQYF. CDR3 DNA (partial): TGTGCCATCAGACCCTCGACAGGTGTCGACGAG.

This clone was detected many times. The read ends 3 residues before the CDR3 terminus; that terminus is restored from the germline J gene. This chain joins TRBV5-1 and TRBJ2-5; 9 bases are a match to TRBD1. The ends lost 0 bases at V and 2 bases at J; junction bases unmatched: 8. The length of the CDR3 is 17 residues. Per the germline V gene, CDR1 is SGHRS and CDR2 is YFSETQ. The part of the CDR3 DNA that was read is TGCGCCAGCAGCTTGGGGGACAGGGTGCCCCAACAAGAGACC. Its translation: CASSLGDRVPQQET. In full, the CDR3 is CASSLGDRVPQQETQYF.

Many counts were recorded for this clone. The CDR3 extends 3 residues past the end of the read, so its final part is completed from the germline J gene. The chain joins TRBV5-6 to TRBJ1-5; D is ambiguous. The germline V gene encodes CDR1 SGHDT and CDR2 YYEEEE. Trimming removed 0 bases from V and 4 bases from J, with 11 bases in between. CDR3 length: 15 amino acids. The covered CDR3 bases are TGTGCCAGCAGCTTGGGCGGTCTGTTGAATCAGCCC. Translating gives CASSLGGLLNQP. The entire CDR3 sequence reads CASSLGGLLNQPQHF.

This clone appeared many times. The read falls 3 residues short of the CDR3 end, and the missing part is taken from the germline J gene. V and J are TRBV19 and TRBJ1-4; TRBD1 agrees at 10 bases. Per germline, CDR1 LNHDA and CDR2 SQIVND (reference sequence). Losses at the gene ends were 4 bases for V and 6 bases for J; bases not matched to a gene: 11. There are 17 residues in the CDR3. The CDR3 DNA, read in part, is TGTGCCAGTAGTACCCCGGACAGGGGGTATAGGCATGAAAAA. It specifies CASSTPDRGYRHEK. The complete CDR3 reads CASSTPDRGYRHEKLFF.

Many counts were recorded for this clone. The CDR3 protein is CASSEAPDSAPYEQYF. The CDR3 DNA, read in part, is TGTGCCAGCAGTGAAGCCCCGGACAGCGCACCCTACGAG. The rearrangement uses TRBV6-1 and TRBJ2-7; possibly TRBD1 for D (6 bases). The observed sequence ends 3 residues before the CDR3 terminus, with the missing tail filled in from the germline J gene. Germline-derived CDR1 and CDR2 are MNHNS and SASEGT. This CDR3 contains 16 residues. V was trimmed by 0 bases and J by 2 bases, leaving 14 bases between them.

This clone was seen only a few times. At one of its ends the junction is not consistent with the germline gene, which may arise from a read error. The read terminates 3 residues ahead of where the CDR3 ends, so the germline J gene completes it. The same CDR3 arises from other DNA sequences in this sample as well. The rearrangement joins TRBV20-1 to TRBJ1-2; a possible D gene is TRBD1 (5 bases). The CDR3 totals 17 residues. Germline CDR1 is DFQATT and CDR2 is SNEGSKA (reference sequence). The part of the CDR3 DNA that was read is TGCAGTGCTAGAGACCCACAGGATATAACACCTAACTATGGA. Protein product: CSARDPQDITPNYG. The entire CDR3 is CSARDPQDITPNYGYTF.

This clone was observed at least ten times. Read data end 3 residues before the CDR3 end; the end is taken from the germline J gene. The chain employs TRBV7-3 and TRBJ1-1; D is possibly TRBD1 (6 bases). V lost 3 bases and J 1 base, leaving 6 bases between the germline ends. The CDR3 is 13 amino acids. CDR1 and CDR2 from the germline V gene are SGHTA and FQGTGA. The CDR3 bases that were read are TGTGCCAGCAGCTTGGGACAGAACACTGAA. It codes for CASSLGQNTE. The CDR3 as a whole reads CASSLGQNTEAFF.

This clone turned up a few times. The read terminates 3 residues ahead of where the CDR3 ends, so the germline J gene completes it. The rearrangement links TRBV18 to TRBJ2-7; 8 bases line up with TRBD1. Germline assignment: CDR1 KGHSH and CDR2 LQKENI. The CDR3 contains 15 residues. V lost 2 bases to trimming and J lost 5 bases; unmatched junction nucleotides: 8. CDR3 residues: CASSPGRQGLHEQYF. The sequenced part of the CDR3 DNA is TGTGCCAGCTCACCAGGGAGACAGGGGTTGCACGAG.

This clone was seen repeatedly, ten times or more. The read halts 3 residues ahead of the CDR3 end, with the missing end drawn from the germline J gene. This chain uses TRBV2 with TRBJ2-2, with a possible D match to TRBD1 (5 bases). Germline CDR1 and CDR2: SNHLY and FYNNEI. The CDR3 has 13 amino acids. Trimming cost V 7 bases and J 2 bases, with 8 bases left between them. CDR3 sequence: CASKGPNTGELFF. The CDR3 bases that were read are TGTGCCAGCAAGGGGCCTAACACCGGGGAG. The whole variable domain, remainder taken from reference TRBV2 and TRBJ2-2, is EPEVTQTPSHQVTQMGQEVILRCVPISNHLYFYWYRQILGQKVEFLVSFYNNEISEKSEIFDDQFSVERPDGSNFTLKIRSTKLEDSAMYFCASKGPNTGELFFGEGSRLTVL.